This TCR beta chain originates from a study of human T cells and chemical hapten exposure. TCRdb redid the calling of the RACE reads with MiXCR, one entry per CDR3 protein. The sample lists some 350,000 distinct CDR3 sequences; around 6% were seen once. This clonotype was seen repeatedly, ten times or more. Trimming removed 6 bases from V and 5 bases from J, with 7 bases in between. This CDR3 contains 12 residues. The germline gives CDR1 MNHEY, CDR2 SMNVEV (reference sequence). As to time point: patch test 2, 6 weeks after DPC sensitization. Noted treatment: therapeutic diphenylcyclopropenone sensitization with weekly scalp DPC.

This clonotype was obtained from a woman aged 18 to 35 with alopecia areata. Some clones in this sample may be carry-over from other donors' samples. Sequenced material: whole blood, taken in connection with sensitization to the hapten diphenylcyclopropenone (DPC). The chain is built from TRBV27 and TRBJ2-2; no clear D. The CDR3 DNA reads TGTGCCAGCAGCTTGTCGACCGGGGAGCTGTTTTTT. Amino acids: CASSLSTGELFF.